Below are 9 T cell receptor beta chains sequenced from a single sample in a study of T cells after yellow fever vaccination. TCRdb reprocessed the 5' RACE reads via MiXCR and lists one record per CDR3 protein. In the table there are under 600,000 distinct CDR3 sequences, around a fifth of which are singletons. The specimen was PBMCs, collected more than 20 days after the first yellow fever vaccination. The receptor source for this set is a man aged 18 to 30 who received the YFV17D yellow fever vaccine.

This clonotype came up a few times. The CDR3 nucleotides read TGCGCCAGCAGCCAAGACAGGAAAGGGCCTGAAGCTTTCTTT. Its translation: CASSQDRKGPEAFF. V gene TRBV4-3 combines with J gene TRBJ1-1; D gene ambiguous. With 0 bases removed from V and 6 bases from J, the gap between germline ends came to 11 bases. The CDR3 contains 14 residues. From germline, CDR1 is LGHNA and CDR2 YSLEER.

This chain uses TRBV5-1 with TRBJ2-1; D may be TRBD1 (5 bases). Germline CDR1 reads SGHRS; CDR2 reads YFSETQ. This CDR3 has 15 amino acids. Deletions cut 0 bases from V and 0 bases from J, with 7 bases between. The CDR3 protein is CASSLVTGSYNEQFF. The CDR3, as DNA: TGCGCCAGCAGCTTGGTTACAGGCTCCTACAATGAGCAGTTCTTC.

This clonotype has more than one count but fewer than ten. V is TRBV7-3 and J is TRBJ2-5, with D possibly TRBD1 on 6 matching bases. The V end was cut by 6 bases, the J end by 0 bases, with 8 bases between. Germline V gene sequence: CDR1 SGHTA, CDR2 FQGTGA. This CDR3 has 13 residues. CDR3 sequence: CASSQGNQETQYF. The CDR3 nucleotides read TGTGCCAGCAGTCAGGGGAACCAAGAGACCCAGTACTTC.

This clonotype was seen only a few times. The J gene is TRBJ2-7, the V gene TRBV20-1; a weak D match, TRBD1 (6 bases). The CDR3 runs 12 residues. CDR1 is DFQATT and CDR2 is SNEGSKA in the germline V gene (reference sequence). Trimming took 4 bases from V and 2 from J, leaving 9 bases between them. The CDR3 bases are TGCAGTGCTACTACAGGGACCTACGAGCAGTACGTC. Translation: CSATTGTYEQYV.

The chain employs TRBV5-1 and TRBJ1-1; D not resolved. The germline V gene encodes CDR1 SGHRS and CDR2 YFSETQ. V lost 2 bases to trimming and J lost 1 base, with 12 bases between them. The CDR3 spans 15 residues. The CDR3 sequence: CASSFRPMGNTEAFF. For the CDR3, the DNA is TGCGCCAGCAGCTTCCGACCCATGGGGAACACTGAAGCTTTCTTT.

The rearrangement joins TRBV10-3 to TRBJ2-5, with 12 bases lining up with TRBD2. CDR1 is ENHRY and CDR2 is SYGVKD in the germline V gene. This CDR3 is 15 amino acids long. The J segment lost 5 bases and the V segment lost 3 bases, leaving 4 bases of the junction unmatched. The CDR3 reads CAISDSSGGGETQYF. The CDR3 DNA sequence: TGTGCCATCAGTGACTCTAGCGGGGGGGGTGAGACCCAGTACTTC.

This clonotype has just a few counts. The chain links TRBV18 to TRBJ1-1, with 10 bases lining up with TRBD1. Trimming cost V 3 bases and J 10 bases; bases outside gene matches: 2. The CDR3 covers 12 residues. Germline loops: CDR1 KGHSH, CDR2 LQKENI. The CDR3 bases are TGTGCCAGCTCACCTGGGGACAGGGGAGCTTTCTTT. Translated: CASSPGDRGAFF. The variable domain in full, with the rest retrieved from reference TRBV18 and TRBJ1-1, is NAGVMQNPRHLVRRRGQEARLRCSPMKGHSHVYWYRQLPEEGLKFMVYLQKENIIDESGMPKERFSAEFPKEGPSILRIQQVVRGDSAAYFCASSPGDRGAFFGQGTRLTVV.

The gene calls are TRBV6-1 and TRBJ1-3; D is uncertain. CDR1 and CDR2 from the germline V gene are MNHNS and SASEGT. The CDR3 length is 17 residues. V lost 7 bases and J 4 bases, leaving 23 bases between the germline ends. CDR3 amino acids: CASINGPQTVGGNTIYF. In nucleotides, the CDR3 is TGTGCCAGCATCAACGGCCCGCAGACGGTTGGAGGAAACACCATATATTTT.

This clonotype was counted a few times. This rearrangement joins TRBV7-3 to TRBJ2-1; TRBD2 agrees at 7 bases. Germline V lookup: CDR1 SGHTA, CDR2 FQGTGA. With V trimmed by 5 bases and J by 0 bases, 7 bases remained unmatched. The CDR3 loop spans 16 amino acids. The CDR3 DNA is TGTGCCAGCAGCGGGGGGGGTCTAAGCTCCTACAATGAGCAGTTCTTC. Amino acids: CASSGGGLSSYNEQFF.